Below, 17 T cell receptor beta chains from the same sample are listed, as sequenced in a study of blood T cell repertoires in COVID-19. Only in-frame clones appear in the TCRdb table, and some are missing; sequencing was by immunoSEQ multiplex PCR. Among 210,000 or so clones listed, about four fifths were seen once. The sample was PBMCs or T cells enriched from blood (not recorded which). These receptors were taken from a woman between 45 and 65 years old who had been exposed to COVID-19.

This chain connects TRBV2 to TRBJ1-5; 8 bases fit TRBD1. The J segment lost 2 bases and the V segment lost 6 bases, leaving 6 bases of the junction unmatched. This CDR3 has 15 amino acids. Germline CDR1 and CDR2: SNHLY and FYNNEI. The CDR3 protein is CASRHDRGGNQPQHF. The DNA for the CDR3 is TGTGCCAGCAGACACGACAGGGGTGGCAATCAGCCCCAGCATTTT.

The chain uses TRBV7-9 and TRBJ1-4, with 7 bases matching TRBD1. V dropped 1 base and J dropped 8; count of bases not matched to a gene: 4. The CDR3 has 14 amino acids. Germline V gene data show CDR1 as SEHNR and CDR2 as FQNEAQ (reference sequence). The CDR3 reads CASSLGYRGEKLFF. The CDR3 nucleotides are TGTGCCAGCAGCTTAGGTTACAGGGGAGAAAAACTGTTTTTT.

The chain employs TRBV11-2 and TRBJ1-2; possible D gene TRBD1, 6 bases. This CDR3 has 15 residues. The V gene's germline CDR1 is SGHAT and CDR2 FQNNGV. Deletions cut 0 bases from V and 2 bases from J, with 10 bases between. This CDR3 is CASSLEFGGNYGYTF. The DNA for the CDR3 is TGTGCCAGCAGCTTAGAGTTTGGGGGCAACTATGGCTACACCTTC.

This sequence joins TRBV25-1 and TRBJ2-2, with 10 positions matching TRBD2. Germline V gene sequence: CDR1 MGHDK, CDR2 SYGVNS. Trimming took 2 bases from V and 4 from J; bases not matched to a gene: 7. The CDR3 is 17 amino acids. The CDR3 bases are TGTGCCAGCAGTGAACGGAGCGGGGGGGCCGGCACCGGGGAGCTGTTTTTT. Translated: CASSERSGGAGTGELFF.

This chain links TRBV7-7 with TRBJ2-5, with 8 bases matching TRBD1. V shed 1 base, J shed 1 base, and the junction held 2 bases outside the gene matches. The CDR3 runs 15 residues. CDR1 and CDR2 (germline): SSHAT, FNYEAQ (reference sequence). CDR3 DNA: TGTGCCAGCAGCTTAGGGACAGGGACCCAAGAGACCCAGTACTTC. It codes for CASSLGTGTQETQYF.

The V call is TRBV3-1 (or the pseudogene TRBV3-2), the J call TRBJ2-3, with TRBD2 identical over 11 bases. The germline V gene has CDR1 LGHDT and CDR2 YNNKEL (reference sequence). There are 18 residues in the CDR3. V shed 0 bases and J 7 bases; nucleotides not matched to a gene: 12. CDR3 residues: CASSQDGLAGGLSNTQYF. In DNA, the CDR3 is TGTGCCAGCAGCCAAGACGGCCTAGCGGGGGGCCTTTCGAATACGCAGTATTTT.

V gene TRBV4-1 combines with J gene TRBJ2-1; no definite D call. Trimming removed 5 bases at V and 4 bases at J, with 15 bases between. The CDR3 has 15 amino acids. CDR1 is MGHRA and CDR2 is YSYEKL in the germline V gene. CDR3 loop: CASSSLGFRYNEQFF. CDR3 sequence (DNA): TGCGCCAGCAGCTCGCTGGGCTTTCGGTACAATGAGCAGTTCTTC.

This chain links TRBV30 with TRBJ2-1; perhaps TRBD2 as D (6 bases). The CDR3 is 12 residues long. Germline-derived CDR1 and CDR2 are GTSNPN and SVGIG (reference sequence). V shed 3 bases and J shed 8 bases, with 11 bases lying between them. The CDR3 bases are TGTGCCTGGAGGGGAGGTTCTTATGAGCAGTTCTTC. Its translation: CAWRGGSYEQFF.

This clone was seen once. The genes are TRBV7-2 and TRBJ2-2; 9 nucleotides align to TRBD2. Germline V gene data show CDR1 as SGHTA and CDR2 as FQGNSA. The junction had 4 bases not matched to a gene; V was cut back by 0 bases and J by 5 bases. CDR3 length: 16 amino acids. CDR3 loop: CASSLAVAGVTGELFF. The CDR3 coding sequence is TGTGCCAGCAGCTTAGCGGTAGCGGGGGTTACCGGGGAGCTGTTTTTT.

The sample holds a few counts of this clone. This sequence joins TRBV6-6 and TRBJ1-5; D may be TRBD1 (6 bases). From germline, CDR1 is MNHNY and CDR2 SVGAGI (reference sequence). The CDR3 contains 17 residues. Between the trimmed V and J ends, which lost 8 bases and 0 bases, there was a span of 20 bases. Here the CDR3 DNA reads TGTGCCAGCCGTCAGGGGCCTTTGGGGCGTAGCAATCAGCCCCAGCATTTT. Translated, it gives CASRQGPLGRSNQPQHF.

The chain joins TRBV19 to TRBJ1-1; no clear D. This CDR3 comprises 13 residues. Trimming left V 4 bases short and J 5 bases short, with 11 bases between. From germline, CDR1 is LNHDA and CDR2 SQIVND (reference sequence). As DNA, the CDR3 is TGTGCCAGTAGTAACCTCCCGGGGACTGAAGCTTTCTTT. This encodes CASSNLPGTEAFF. Combining the CDR3 with reference TRBV19 and TRBJ1-1 gives the whole variable domain DGGITQSPKYLFRKEGQNVTLSCEQNLNHDAMYWYRQDPGQGLRLIYYSQIVNDFQKGDIAEGYSVSREKKESFPLTVTSAQKNPTAFYLCASSNLPGTEAFFGQGTRLTVV.

This clone has a handful of counts. The CDR3 loop reads CASSLGGQGRNTIYF. CDR3 in DNA: TGTGCCAGCAGCTTGGGGGGACAGGGCAGAAACACCATATATTTT. This rearrangement joins TRBV5-4 to TRBJ1-3, with 9 bases lining up with TRBD1. J lost 5 bases, V lost 0 bases, and 3 bases had no gene match. This CDR3 has 15 residues. Germline V lookup: CDR1 SGHNT, CDR2 YYREEE (reference sequence).

This chain connects TRBV14 to TRBJ1-1; no firm D call. Per germline, CDR1 SGHDN and CDR2 FVKESK. V gave up 6 bases and J gave up 1 base, with 9 bases separating them. CDR3 length: 13 residues. CDR3 in amino acids: CASSPTRNTEAFF. CDR3 nucleotide sequence: TGTGCCAGCAGTCCTACTCGGAACACTGAAGCTTTCTTT.

Only a few counts were recorded for this clone. The chain is built from TRBV19 and TRBJ1-1, with 7 bases that match TRBD1. The CDR3 is 13 residues long. The trim removed 7 bases at V and 5 bases at J, leaving 7 bases unmatched. Germline V CDR1 and CDR2: LNHDA, SQIVND (reference sequence). CDR3 bases: TGTGCCAGTAAATCAGGGGGGAGGACTGAAGCTTTCTTT. Residues: CASKSGGRTEAFF. Variable domain in full (rest from reference TRBV19 and TRBJ1-1): DGGITQSPKYLFRKEGQNVTLSCEQNLNHDAMYWYRQDPGQGLRLIYYSQIVNDFQKGDIAEGYSVSREKKESFPLTVTSAQKNPTAFYLCASKSGGRTEAFFGQGTRLTVV.

This chain uses TRBV10-3 with TRBJ2-2, with 9 bases that match TRBD2. Germline CDR1 reads ENHRY; CDR2 reads SYGVKD. V was pared by 6 bases and J by 0 bases, with 2 bases of the junction left unmatched. CDR3 size: 15 residues. CDR3 in amino acids: CAISRTSANTGELFF. CDR3 in DNA: TGTGCCATCAGCCGGACTAGCGCGAACACCGGGGAGCTGTTTTTT.

V usage is TRBV28 and J usage is TRBJ1-5; 9 bases fit TRBD1. J was trimmed by 3 bases and V by 7 bases; bases with no gene match: 7. This CDR3 has 15 residues. Germline CDR1 MDHEN, CDR2 SYDVKM. CDR3 amino acids: CASNFGTGYNQPQHF. The DNA of the CDR3 is TGTGCCAGCAACTTCGGGACAGGGTACAATCAGCCCCAGCATTTT. The full variable domain, with the rest looked up from reference TRBV28 and TRBJ1-5, is DVKVTQSSRYLVKRTGEKVFLECVQDMDHENMFWYRQDPGLGLRLIYFSYDVKMKEKGDIPEGYSVSREKKERFSLILESASTNQTSMYLCASNFGTGYNQPQHFGDGTRLSIL.

This clone was seen a single time. The chain carries TRBV19 and TRBJ1-2; weak D call: TRBD1 (6 bases). Trimming stripped 5 bases from V and 8 bases from J, with 15 bases between. Germline CDR1 LNHDA, CDR2 SQIVND (reference sequence). This CDR3 comprises 13 residues. The CDR3 coding sequence is TGTGCCAGTAGTCCCCTCACAGGGCAGGGCTACACCTTC. This encodes CASSPLTGQGYTF.